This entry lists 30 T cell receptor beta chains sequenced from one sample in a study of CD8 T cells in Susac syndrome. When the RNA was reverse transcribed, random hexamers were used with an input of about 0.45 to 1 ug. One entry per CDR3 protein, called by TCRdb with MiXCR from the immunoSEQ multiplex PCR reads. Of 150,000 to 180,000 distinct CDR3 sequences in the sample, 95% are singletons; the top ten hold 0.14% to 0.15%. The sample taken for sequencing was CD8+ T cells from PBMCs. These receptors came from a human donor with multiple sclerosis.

CDR3: CASSWGLRGDTEAFF. CDR3 DNA: TGTGCCAGCAGCTGGGGCTTAAGGGGGGACACTGAAGCTTTCTTT. The rearrangement links TRBV3-1 to TRBJ1-1, with D possibly being TRBD1 (6 bases). Germline V lookup: CDR1 LGHDT, CDR2 YNNKEL (reference sequence). The CDR3 runs to 15 residues. V was trimmed by 5 bases and J by 3 bases, leaving 16 bases between them.

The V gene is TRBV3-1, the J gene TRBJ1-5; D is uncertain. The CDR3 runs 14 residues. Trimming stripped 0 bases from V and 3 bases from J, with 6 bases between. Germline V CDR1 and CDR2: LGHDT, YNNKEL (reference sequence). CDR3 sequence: CASSQDRLNQPQHF. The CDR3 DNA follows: TGTGCCAGCAGCCAAGACAGGCTCAATCAGCCCCAGCATTTT. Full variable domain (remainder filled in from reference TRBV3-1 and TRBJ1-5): DTAVSQTPKYLVTQMGNDKSIKCEQNLGHDTMYWYKQDSKKFLKIMFSYNNKELIINETVPNRFSPKSPDKAHLNLHINSLELGDSAVYFCASSQDRLNQPQHFGDGTRLSIL.

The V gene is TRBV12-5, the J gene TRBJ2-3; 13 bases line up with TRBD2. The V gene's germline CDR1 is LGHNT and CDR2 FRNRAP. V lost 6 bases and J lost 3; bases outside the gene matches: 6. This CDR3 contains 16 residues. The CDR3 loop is CASGLGTSGVTDTQYF. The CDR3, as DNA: TGTGCTAGTGGGCTTGGGACTAGCGGGGTTACAGATACGCAGTATTTT.

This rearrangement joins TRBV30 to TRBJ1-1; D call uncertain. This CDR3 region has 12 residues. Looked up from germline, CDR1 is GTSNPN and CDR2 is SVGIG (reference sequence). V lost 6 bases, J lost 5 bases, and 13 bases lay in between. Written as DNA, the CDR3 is TGTGCCTGTAAAACTAGGCGAACTGAAGCTTTCTTT. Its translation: CACKTRRTEAFF.

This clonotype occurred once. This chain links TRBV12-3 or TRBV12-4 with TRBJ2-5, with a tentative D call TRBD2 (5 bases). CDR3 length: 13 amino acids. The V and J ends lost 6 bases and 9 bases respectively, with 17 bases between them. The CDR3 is CASSRRGTRAQYF. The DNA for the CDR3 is TGTGCCAGCAGCCGCCGGGGTACTCGGGCCCAGTACTTC.

The chain's CDR3 is CSAAGGTGRVYEQYF. The CDR3, as DNA: TGCAGTGCTGCTGGCGGGACCGGCAGGGTCTACGAGCAGTACTTC. The chain joins TRBV20-1 to TRBJ2-7, with D possibly TRBD2 on 6 matching bases. Trimming removed 5 bases at V and 3 bases at J, with 20 bases between. CDR1 DFQATT and CDR2 SNEGSKA come from the germline V gene (reference sequence). This CDR3 comprises 15 residues.

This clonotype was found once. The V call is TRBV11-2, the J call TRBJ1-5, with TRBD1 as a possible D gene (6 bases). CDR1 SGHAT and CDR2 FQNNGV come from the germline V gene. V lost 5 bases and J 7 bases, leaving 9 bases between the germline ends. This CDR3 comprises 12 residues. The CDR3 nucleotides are TGTGCCAGCAGCCCTGACAGGCAGCCCCAGCATTTT. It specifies CASSPDRQPQHF.

CDR3 sequence: CASSLVSAANTGELFF. The CDR3 coding sequence is TGTGCCAGCAGCTTAGTGTCCGCGGCGAACACCGGGGAGCTGTTTTTT. This chain links TRBV11-2 with TRBJ2-2; no firm D call. The CDR3 loop spans 16 amino acids. Germline V lookup: CDR1 SGHAT, CDR2 FQNNGV. The V and J ends lost 1 base and 0 bases respectively, with 9 bases between them.

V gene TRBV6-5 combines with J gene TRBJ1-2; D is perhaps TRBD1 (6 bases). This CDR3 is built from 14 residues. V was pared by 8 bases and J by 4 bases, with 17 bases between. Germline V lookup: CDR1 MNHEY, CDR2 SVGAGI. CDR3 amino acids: CASGYYRDTYGYTF. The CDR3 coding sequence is TGTGCCAGCGGATATTACCGGGACACCTATGGCTACACCTTC.

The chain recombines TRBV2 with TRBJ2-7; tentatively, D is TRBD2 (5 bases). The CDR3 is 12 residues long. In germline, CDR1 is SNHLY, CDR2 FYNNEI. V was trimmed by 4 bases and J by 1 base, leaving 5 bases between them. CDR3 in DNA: TGTGCCAGCAGTGGGGAGTCCTACGAGCAGTACGTC. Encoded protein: CASSGESYEQYV.

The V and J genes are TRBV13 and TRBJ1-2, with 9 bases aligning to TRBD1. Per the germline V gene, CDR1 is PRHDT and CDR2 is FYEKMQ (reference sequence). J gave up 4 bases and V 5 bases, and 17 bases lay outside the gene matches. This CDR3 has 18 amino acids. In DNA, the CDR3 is TGTGCCAGCAGCCCTACGTTAATGCCAGGGACAGGGCCCTATGGCTACACCTTC. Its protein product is CASSPTLMPGTGPYGYTF.

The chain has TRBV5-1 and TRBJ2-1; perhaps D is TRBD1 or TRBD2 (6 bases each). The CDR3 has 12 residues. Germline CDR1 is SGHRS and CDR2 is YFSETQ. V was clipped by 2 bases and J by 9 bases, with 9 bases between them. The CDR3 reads CASSFSGAEQFF. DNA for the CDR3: TGCGCCAGCAGCTTCTCGGGGGCTGAGCAGTTCTTC.

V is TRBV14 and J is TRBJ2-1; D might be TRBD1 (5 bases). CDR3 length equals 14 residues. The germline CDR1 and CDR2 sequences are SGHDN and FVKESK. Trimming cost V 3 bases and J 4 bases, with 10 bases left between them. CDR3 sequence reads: CASSHRAGYNEQFF. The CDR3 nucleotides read TGTGCCAGCAGCCACAGGGCCGGTTACAATGAGCAGTTCTTC.

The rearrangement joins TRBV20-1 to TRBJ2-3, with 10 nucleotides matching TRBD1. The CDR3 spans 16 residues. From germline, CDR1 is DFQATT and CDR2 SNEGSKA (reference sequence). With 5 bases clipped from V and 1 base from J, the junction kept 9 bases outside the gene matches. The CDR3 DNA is TGCAGTGCTGGGGGGACAGGGGAAGTTGGCACAGATACGCAGTATTTT. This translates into CSAGGTGEVGTDTQYF.

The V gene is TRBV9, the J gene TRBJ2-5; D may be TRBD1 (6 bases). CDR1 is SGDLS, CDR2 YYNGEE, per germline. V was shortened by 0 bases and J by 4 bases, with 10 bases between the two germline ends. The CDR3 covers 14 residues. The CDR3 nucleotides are TGTGCCAGCAGCGTAGACAGGGAAGGAGAGACCCAGTACTTC. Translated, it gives CASSVDREGETQYF. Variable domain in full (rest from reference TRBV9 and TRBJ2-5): DSGVTQTPKHLITATGQRVTLRCSPRSGDLSVYWYQQSLDQGLQFLIQYYNGEERAKGNILERFSAQQFPDLHSELNLSSLELGDSALYFCASSVDREGETQYFGPGTRLLVL.

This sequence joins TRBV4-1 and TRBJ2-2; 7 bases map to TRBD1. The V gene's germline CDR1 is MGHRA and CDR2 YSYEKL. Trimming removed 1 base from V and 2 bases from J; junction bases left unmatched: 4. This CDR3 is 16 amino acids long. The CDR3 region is CASSQGTGGNTGELFF. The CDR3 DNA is TGCGCCAGCAGCCAAGGGACAGGAGGAAACACCGGGGAGCTGTTTTTT.

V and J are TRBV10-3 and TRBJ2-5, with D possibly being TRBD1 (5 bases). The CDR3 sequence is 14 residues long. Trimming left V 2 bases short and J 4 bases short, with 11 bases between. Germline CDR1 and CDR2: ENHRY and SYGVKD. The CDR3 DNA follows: TGTGCCATCAGTGAGGAAGGCAGGGTAGAGACCCAGTACTTC. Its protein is CAISEEGRVETQYF.

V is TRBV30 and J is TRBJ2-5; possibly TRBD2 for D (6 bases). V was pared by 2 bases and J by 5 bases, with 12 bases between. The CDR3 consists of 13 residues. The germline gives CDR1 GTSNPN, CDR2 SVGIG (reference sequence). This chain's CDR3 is CAWSHVAVETQYF. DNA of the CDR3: TGTGCCTGGAGTCATGTAGCGGTCGAGACCCAGTACTTC.

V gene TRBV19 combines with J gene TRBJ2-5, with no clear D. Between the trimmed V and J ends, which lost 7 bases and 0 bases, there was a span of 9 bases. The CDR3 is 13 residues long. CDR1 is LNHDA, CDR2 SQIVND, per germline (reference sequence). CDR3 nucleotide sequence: TGTGCCAGTAAGACTGCCTACCAAGAGACCCAGTACTTC. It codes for CASKTAYQETQYF. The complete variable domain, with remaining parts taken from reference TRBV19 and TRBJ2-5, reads DGGITQSPKYLFRKEGQNVTLSCEQNLNHDAMYWYRQDPGQGLRLIYYSQIVNDFQKGDIAEGYSVSREKKESFPLTVTSAQKNPTAFYLCASKTAYQETQYFGPGTRLLVL.

The CDR3 coding sequence is TGTGCCAGCAAGGGGGGTGCATACAATGAGCAGTTCTTC. This sequence encodes CASKGGAYNEQFF. The chain couples TRBV5-6 to TRBJ2-1; tentatively, D is TRBD1 or TRBD2 (6 bases each). V gave up 6 bases and J gave up 4 bases, with 11 bases separating them. The germline CDR1 and CDR2 sequences are SGHDT and YYEEEE. The CDR3 length is 13 residues.

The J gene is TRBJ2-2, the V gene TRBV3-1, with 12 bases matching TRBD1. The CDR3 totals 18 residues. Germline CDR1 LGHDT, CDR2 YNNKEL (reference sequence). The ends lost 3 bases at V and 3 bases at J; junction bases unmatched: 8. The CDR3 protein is CASSHASGQGAYTGELFF. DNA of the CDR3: TGTGCCAGCAGCCACGCCTCGGGACAGGGGGCGTACACCGGGGAGCTGTTTTTT. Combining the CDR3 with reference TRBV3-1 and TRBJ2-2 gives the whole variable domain DTAVSQTPKYLVTQMGNDKSIKCEQNLGHDTMYWYKQDSKKFLKIMFSYNNKELIINETVPNRFSPKSPDKAHLNLHINSLELGDSAVYFCASSHASGQGAYTGELFFGEGSRLTVL.

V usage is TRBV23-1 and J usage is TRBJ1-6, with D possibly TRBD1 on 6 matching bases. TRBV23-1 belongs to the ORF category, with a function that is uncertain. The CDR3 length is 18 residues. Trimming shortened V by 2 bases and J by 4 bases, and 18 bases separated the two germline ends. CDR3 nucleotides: TGCGCCAGCAGTCAAGGGGCCCGGGGGCAGTCATATAATTCACCCCTCCACTTT. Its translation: CASSQGARGQSYNSPLHF.

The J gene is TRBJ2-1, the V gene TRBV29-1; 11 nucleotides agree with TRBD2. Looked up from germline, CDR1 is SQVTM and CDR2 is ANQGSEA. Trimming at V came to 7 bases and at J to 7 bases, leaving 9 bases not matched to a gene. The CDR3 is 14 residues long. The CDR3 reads CSAQTSGDVNEQFF. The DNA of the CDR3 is TGCAGCGCCCAGACTAGCGGGGATGTGAATGAGCAGTTCTTC.

In nucleotides, the CDR3 is TGTGCTAGTGGTTTTTTCACTTGGGAACCCCAGTACTTC. Protein sequence: CASGFFTWEPQYF. The J gene is TRBJ2-5, the V gene TRBV12-5; no definite D call. This CDR3 has 13 amino acids. V lost 3 bases to trimming and J lost 9 bases, with 14 bases between them. The germline V gene encodes CDR1 LGHNT and CDR2 FRNRAP.

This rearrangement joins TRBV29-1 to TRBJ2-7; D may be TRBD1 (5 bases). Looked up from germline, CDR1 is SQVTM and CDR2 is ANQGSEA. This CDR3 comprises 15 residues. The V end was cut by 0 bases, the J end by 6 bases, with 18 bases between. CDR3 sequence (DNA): TGCAGCGTTGAAGATCCACAGGACCCTAAAGGCGAGCAGTACTTC. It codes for CSVEDPQDPKGEQYF.

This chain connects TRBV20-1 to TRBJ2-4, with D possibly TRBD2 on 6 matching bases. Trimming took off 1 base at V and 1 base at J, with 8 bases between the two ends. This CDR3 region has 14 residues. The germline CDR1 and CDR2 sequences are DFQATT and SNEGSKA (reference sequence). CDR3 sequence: CSARGGDAKNIQYF. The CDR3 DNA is TGCAGTGCTAGAGGGGGGGACGCCAAAAACATTCAGTACTTC.

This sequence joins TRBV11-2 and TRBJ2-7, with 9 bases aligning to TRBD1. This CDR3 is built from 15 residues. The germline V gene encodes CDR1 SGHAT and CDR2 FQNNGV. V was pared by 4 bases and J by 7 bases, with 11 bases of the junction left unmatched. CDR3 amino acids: CASSSPGQGGREQYF. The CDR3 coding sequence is TGTGCCAGCAGCTCTCCGGGACAGGGCGGTCGGGAGCAGTACTTC.

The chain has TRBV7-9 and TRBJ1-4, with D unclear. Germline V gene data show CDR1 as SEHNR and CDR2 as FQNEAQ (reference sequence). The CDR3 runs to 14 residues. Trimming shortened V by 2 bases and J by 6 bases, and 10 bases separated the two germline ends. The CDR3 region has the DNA TGTGCCAGCAGCTTAAGGGTAGGAGATGAAAAACTGTTTTTT. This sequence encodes CASSLRVGDEKLFF.

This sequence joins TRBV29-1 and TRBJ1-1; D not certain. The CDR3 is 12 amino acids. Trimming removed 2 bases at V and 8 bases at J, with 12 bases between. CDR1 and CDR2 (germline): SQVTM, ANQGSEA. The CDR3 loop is CSVERRREEAFF. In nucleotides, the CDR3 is TGCAGCGTTGAACGACGCCGGGAGGAAGCTTTCTTT.

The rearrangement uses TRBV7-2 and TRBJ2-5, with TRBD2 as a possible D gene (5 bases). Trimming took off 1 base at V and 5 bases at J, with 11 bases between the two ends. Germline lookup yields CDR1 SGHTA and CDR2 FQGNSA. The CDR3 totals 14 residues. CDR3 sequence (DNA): TGTGCCAGCAGCTTAGTAACAGCGGCGGAGACCCAGTACTTC. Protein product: CASSLVTAAETQYF.